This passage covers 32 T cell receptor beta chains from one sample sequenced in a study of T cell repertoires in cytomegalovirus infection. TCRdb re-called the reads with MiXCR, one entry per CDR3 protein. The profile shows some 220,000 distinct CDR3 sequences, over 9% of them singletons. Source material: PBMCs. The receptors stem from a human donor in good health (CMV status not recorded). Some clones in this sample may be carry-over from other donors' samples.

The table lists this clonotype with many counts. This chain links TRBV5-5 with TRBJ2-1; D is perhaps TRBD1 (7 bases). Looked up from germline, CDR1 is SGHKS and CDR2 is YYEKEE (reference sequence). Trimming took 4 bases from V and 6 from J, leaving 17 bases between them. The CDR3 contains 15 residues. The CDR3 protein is CASSPGGQRSNEQFF. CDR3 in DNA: TGTGCCAGCAGCCCCGGGGGACAGCGAAGCAATGAGCAGTTCTTC.

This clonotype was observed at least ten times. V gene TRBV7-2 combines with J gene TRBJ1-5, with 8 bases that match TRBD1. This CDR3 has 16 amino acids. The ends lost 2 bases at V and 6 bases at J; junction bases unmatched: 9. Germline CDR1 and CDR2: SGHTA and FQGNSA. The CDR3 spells CASSLLPGGAGQPQHF. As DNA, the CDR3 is TGTGCCAGCAGCTTACTCCCAGGGGGCGCGGGTCAGCCCCAGCATTTT.

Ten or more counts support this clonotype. DNA of the CDR3: TGTGCCAGCAGTCTGACTCAAGGGGAAACTGAAGCTTTCTTT. This encodes CASSLTQGETEAFF. The rearrangement uses TRBV6-6 and TRBJ1-1, with a tentative D call TRBD1 (5 bases). The CDR3 length is 14 residues. Germline CDR1 MNHNY, CDR2 SVGAGI (reference sequence). Trimming stripped 5 bases from V and 5 bases from J, with 15 bases between.

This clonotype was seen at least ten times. Written as DNA, the CDR3 is TGTGCCAGCAGCTTAGTGGGGCTAATCCACGAGCAGTACTTC. It encodes CASSLVGLIHEQYF. The chain couples TRBV7-2 to TRBJ2-7, with a possible D match to TRBD1 (5 bases). This CDR3 comprises 14 residues. Germline V gene lookup returns CDR1 SGHTA and CDR2 FQGNSA. Trimming took off 1 base at V and 5 bases at J, with 12 bases between the two ends. Based on the CDR3 plus reference TRBV7-2 and TRBJ2-7, the full variable domain is GAGVSQSPSNKVTEKGKDVELRCDPISGHTALYWYRQSLGQGLEFLIYFQGNSAPDKSGLPSDRFSAERTGGSVSTLTIQRTQQEDSAVYLCASSLVGLIHEQYFGPGTRLTVT.

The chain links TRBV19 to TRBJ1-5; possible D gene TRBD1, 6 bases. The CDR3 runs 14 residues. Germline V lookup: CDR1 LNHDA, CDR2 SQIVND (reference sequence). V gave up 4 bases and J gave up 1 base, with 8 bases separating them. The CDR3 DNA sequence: TGTGCCAGTAGTACTCAGGGGAGCAATCAGCCCCAGCATTTT. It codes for CASSTQGSNQPQHF.

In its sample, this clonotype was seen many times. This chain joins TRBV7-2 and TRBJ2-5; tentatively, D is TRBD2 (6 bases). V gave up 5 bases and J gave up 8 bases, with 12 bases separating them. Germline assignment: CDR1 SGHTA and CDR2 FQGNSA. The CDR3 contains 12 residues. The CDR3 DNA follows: TGTGCCAGCAGCCAGGGACTGGGAACCCAGTACTTC. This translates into CASSQGLGTQYF.

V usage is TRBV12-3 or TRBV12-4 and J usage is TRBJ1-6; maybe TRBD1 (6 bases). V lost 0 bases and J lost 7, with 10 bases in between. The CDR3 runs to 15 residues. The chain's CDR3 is CASSLAEGGNSPLHF. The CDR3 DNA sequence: TGTGCCAGCAGTTTAGCGGAGGGGGGCAATTCACCCCTCCACTTT.

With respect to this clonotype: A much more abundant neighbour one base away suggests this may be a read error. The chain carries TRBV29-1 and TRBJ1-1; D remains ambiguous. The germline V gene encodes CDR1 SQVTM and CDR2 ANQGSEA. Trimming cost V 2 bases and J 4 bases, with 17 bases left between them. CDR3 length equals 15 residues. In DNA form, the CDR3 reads TGCAGCGTTGAACCGCCCGGGTCAGAGATCACTGAAGCTTTCTTT. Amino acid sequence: CSVEPPGSEITEAFF.

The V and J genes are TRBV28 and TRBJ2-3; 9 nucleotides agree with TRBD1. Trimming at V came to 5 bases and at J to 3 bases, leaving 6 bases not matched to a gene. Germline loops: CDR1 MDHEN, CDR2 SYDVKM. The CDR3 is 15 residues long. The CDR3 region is CASSAPGQGTDTQYF. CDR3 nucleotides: TGTGCCAGCAGTGCGCCGGGACAGGGTACAGATACGCAGTATTTT.

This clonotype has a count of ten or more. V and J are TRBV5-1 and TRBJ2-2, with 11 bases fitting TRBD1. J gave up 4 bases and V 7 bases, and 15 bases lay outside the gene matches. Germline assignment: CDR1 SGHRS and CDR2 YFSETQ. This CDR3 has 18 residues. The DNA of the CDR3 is TGCGCCAGCTCCCCTTTATCCACCGGGACAGGGGGCACCGGGGAGCTGTTTTTT. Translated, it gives CASSPLSTGTGGTGELFF.

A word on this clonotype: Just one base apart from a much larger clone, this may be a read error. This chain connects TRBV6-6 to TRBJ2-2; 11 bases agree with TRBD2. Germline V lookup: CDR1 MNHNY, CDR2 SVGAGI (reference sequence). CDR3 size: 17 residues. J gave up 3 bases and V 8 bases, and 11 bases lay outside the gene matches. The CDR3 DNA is TGTGCCAGCGGCAGACTAGCGGGACGGGCGGACACCGGGGAGCTGTTTTTT. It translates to CASGRLAGRADTGELFF.

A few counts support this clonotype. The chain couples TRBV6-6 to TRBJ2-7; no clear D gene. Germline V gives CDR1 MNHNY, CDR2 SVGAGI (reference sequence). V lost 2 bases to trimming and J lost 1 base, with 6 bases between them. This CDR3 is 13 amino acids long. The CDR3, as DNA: TGTGCCAGCAGTTACCCCCCTTCCTACGAGCAGTACTTC. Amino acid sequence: CASSYPPSYEQYF.

The CDR3 region is CASGVTDTQYF. The CDR3 DNA follows: TGTGCTAGTGGTGTCACAGATACGCAGTATTTT. The gene calls are TRBV12-5 and TRBJ2-3; D not resolved. V lost 5 bases and J 2 bases, leaving 2 bases between the germline ends. This CDR3 is built from 11 residues. Germline V gene lookup returns CDR1 LGHNT and CDR2 FRNRAP. The full variable domain, with the rest looked up from reference TRBV12-5 and TRBJ2-3, is DARVTQTPRHKVTEMGQEVTMRCQPILGHNTVFWYRQTMMQGLELLAYFRNRAPLDDSGMPKDRFSAEMPDATLATLKIQPSEPRDSAVYFCASGVTDTQYFGPGTRLTVL.

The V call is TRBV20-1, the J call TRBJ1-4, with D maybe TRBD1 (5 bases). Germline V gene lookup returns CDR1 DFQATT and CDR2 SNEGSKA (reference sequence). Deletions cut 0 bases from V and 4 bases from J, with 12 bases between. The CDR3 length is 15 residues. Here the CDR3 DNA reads TGCAGTGCTAGAGATTCAGGGTTGGGTAATGAAAAACTGTTTTTT. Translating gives CSARDSGLGNEKLFF.

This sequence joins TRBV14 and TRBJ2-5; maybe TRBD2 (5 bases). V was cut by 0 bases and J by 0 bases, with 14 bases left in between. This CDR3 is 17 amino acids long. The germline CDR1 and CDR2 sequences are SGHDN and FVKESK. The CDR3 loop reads CASSQDEGSVYQETQYF. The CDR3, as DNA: TGTGCCAGCAGCCAAGATGAGGGCAGCGTGTACCAAGAGACCCAGTACTTC.

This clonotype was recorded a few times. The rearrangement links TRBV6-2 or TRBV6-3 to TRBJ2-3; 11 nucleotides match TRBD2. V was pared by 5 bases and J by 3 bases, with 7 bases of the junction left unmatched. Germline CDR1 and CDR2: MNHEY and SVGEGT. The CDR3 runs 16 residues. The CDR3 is CASSTRLAGRTDTQYF. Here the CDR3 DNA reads TGTGCCAGCAGTACCCGACTAGCGGGGAGGACAGATACGCAGTATTTT.

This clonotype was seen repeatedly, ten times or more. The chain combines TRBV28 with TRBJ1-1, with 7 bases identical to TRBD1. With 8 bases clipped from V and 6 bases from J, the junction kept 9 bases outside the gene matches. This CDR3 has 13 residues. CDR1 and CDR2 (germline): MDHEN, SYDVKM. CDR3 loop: CASREGAKSEAFF. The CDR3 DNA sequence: TGTGCCAGCCGAGAGGGGGCCAAGTCTGAAGCTTTCTTT.

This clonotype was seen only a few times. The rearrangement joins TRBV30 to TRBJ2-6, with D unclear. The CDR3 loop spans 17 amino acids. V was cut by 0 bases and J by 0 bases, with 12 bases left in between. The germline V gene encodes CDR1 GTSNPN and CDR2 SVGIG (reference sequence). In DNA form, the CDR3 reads TGTGCCTGGAGTGTAGGACGCCTAAGCTCTGGGGCCAACGTCCTGACTTTC. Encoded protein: CAWSVGRLSSGANVLTF.

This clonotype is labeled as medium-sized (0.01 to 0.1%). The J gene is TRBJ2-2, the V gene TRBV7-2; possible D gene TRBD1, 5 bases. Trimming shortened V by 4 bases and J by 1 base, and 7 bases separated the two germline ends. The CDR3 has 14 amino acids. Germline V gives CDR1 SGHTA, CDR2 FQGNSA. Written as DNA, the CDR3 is TGTGCCAGCAGCTCCGGACAGAACACCGGGGAGCTGTTTTTT. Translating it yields CASSSGQNTGELFF.

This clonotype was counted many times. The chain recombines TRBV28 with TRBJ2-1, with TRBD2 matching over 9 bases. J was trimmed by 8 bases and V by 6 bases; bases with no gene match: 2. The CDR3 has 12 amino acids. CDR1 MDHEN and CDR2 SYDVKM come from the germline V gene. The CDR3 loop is CASSSSGDEQFF. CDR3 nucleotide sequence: TGTGCCAGCAGCTCTAGCGGGGATGAGCAGTTCTTC. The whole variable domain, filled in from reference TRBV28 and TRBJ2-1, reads DVKVTQSSRYLVKRTGEKVFLECVQDMDHENMFWYRQDPGLGLRLIYFSYDVKMKEKGDIPEGYSVSREKKERFSLILESASTNQTSMYLCASSSSGDEQFFGPGTRLTVL.

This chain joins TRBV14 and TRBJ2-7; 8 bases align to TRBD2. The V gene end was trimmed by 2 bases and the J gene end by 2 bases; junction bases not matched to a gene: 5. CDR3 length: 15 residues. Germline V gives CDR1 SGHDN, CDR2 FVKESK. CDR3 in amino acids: CASSQQLAGTYEQYF. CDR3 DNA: TGTGCCAGCAGCCAACAGCTAGCGGGCACCTACGAGCAGTACTTC.

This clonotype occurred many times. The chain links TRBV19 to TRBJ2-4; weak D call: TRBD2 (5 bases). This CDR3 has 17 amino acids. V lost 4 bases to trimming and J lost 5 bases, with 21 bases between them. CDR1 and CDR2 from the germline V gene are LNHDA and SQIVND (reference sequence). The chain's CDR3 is CASSKSAGNSRENIQYF. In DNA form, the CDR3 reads TGTGCCAGTAGTAAATCCGCCGGGAATTCAAGAGAAAACATTCAGTACTTC.

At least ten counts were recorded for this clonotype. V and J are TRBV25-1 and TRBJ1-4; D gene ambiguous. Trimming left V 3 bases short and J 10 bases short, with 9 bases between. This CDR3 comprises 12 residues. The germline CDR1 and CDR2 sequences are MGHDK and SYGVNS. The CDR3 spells CASSDLAGKLFF. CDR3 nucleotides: TGTGCCAGCAGTGATCTCGCAGGAAAACTGTTTTTT.

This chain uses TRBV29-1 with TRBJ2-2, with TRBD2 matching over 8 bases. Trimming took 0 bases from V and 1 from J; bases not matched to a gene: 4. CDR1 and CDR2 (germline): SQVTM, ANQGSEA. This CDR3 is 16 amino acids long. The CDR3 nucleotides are TGCAGCGTTGAAGATCGGGGGGGGCAGAACACCGGGGAGCTGTTTTTT. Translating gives CSVEDRGGQNTGELFF.

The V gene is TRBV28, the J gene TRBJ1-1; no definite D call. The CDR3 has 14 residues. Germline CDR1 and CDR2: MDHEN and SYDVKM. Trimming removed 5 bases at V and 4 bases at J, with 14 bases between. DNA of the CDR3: TGTGCCAGCAGTGAATTATTGGACTTCACTGAAGCTTTCTTT. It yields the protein CASSELLDFTEAFF.

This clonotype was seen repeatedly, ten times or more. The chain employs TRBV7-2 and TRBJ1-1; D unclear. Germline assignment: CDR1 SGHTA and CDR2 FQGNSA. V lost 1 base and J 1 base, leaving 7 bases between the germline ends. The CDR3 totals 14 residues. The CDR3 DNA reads TGTGCCAGCAGCTTAGATCAGAGGAACACTGAAGCTTTCTTT. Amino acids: CASSLDQRNTEAFF.

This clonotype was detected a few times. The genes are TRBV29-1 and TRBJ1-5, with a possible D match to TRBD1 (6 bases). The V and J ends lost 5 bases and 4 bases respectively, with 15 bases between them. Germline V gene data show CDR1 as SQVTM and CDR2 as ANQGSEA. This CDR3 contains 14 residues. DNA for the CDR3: TGCAGCGTTTCAACTGGGGGGCAGAATCAGCCCCAGCATTTT. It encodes CSVSTGGQNQPQHF.

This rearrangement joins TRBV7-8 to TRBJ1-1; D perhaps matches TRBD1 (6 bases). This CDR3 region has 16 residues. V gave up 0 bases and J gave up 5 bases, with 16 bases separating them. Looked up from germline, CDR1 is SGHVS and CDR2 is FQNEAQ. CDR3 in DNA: TGTGCCAGCAGCTTAGCGGGGGGGGGCGGGTGGACTGAAGCTTTCTTT. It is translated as CASSLAGGGGWTEAFF.

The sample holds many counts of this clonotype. CDR3 sequence (DNA): TGTGCCAGCAGCTTAGCAGCCGAGGCCGGGGAGCTGTTTTTT. Protein: CASSLAAEAGELFF. The V gene is TRBV7-2, the J gene TRBJ2-2, with unresolved D. Germline loops: CDR1 SGHTA, CDR2 FQGNSA. The V end lost 0 bases, the J end lost 6 bases, and 8 bases lay between the germline ends. The CDR3 has 14 residues.

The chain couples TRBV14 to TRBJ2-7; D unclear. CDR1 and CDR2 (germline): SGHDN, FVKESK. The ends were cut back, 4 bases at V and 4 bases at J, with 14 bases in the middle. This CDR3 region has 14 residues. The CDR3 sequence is CASSPPGLDYEQYF. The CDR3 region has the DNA TGTGCCAGCAGCCCTCCGGGTCTCGATTACGAGCAGTACTTC.

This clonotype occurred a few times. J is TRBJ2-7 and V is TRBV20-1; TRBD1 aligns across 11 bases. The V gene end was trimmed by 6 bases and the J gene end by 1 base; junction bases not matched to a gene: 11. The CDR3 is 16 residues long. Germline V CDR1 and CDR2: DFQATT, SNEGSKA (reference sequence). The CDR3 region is CSAARGDRGGSYEQYF. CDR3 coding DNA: TGCAGTGCCGCTCGGGGGGACAGGGGGGGATCCTACGAGCAGTACTTC.

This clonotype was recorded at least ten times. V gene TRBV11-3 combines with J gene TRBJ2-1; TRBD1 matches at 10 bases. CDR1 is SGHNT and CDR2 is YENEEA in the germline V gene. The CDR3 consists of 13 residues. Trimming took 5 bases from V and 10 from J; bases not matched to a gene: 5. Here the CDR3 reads CASSPGQGDEQFF. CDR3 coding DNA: TGTGCCAGCAGCCCCGGACAGGGGGACGAGCAGTTCTTC. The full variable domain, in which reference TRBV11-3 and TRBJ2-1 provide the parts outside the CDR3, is EAGVVQSPRYKIIEKKQPVAFWCNPISGHNTLYWYLQNLGQGPELLIRYENEEAVDDSQLPKDRFSAERLKGVDSTLKIQPAELGDSAVYLCASSPGQGDEQFFGPGTRLTVL.